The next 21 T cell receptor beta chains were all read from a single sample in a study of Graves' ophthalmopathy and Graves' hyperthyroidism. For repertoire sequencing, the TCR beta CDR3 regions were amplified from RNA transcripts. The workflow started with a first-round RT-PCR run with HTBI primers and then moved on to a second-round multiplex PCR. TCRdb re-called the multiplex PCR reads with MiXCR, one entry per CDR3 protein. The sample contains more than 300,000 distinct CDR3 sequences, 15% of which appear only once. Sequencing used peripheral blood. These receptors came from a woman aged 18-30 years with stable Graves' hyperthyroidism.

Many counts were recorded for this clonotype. The CDR3 DNA sequence: TGTGCCAGCAGTCCCGACAGGTGGGGTAGCAATCAGCCCCAGCATTTT. The encoded protein is CASSPDRWGSNQPQHF. The J gene is TRBJ1-5, the V gene TRBV6-1, with a possible D match to TRBD1 (6 bases). Trimming pared 5 bases from V and 0 bases from J, leaving 14 bases between. This CDR3 comprises 16 residues. Germline V gives CDR1 MNHNS, CDR2 SASEGT.

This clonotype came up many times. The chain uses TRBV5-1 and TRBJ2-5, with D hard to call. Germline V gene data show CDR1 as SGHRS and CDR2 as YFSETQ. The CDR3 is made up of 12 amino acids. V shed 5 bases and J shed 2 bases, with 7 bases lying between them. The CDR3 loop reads CASRTSQETQYF. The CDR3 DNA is TGCGCCAGCAGGACCTCGCAAGAGACCCAGTACTTC. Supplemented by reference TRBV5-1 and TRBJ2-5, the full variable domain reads KAGVTQTPRYLIKTRGQQVTLSCSPISGHRSVSWYQQTPGQGLQFLFEYFSETQRNKGNFPGRFSGRQFSNSRSEMNVSTLELGDSALYLCASRTSQETQYFGPGTRLLVL.

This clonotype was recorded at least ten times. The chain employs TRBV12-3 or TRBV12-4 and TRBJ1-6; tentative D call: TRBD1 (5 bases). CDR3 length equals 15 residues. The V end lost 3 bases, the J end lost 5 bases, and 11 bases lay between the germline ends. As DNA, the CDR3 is TGTGCCAGCAGTTTTACAGGCAAGAATAATTCACCCCTCCACTTT. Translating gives CASSFTGKNNSPLHF.

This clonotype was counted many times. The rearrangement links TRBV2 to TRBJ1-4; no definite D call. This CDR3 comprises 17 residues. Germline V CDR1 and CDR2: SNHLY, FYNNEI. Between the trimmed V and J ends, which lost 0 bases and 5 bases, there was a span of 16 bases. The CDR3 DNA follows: TGTGCCAGCAGTGAAGCGTTACGTAAGAGCGTAAATGAAAAACTGTTTTTT. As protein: CASSEALRKSVNEKLFF. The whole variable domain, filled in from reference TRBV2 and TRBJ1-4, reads EPEVTQTPSHQVTQMGQEVILRCVPISNHLYFYWYRQILGQKVEFLVSFYNNEISEKSEIFDDQFSVERPDGSNFTLKIRSTKLEDSAMYFCASSEALRKSVNEKLFFGSGTQLSVL.

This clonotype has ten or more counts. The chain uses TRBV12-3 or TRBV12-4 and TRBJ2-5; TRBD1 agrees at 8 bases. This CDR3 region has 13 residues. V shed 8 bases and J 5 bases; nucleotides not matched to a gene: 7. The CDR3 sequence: CASGVDREETQYF. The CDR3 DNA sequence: TGTGCCAGCGGAGTGGACAGGGAGGAGACCCAGTACTTC.

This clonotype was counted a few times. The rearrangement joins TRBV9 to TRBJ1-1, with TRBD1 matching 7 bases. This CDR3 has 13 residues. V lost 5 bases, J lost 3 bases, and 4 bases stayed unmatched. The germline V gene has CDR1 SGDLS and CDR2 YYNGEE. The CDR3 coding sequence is TGTGCCAGCAGACCTGGGACAGACACTGAAGCTTTCTTT. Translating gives CASRPGTDTEAFF. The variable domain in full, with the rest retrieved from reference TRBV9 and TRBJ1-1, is DSGVTQTPKHLITATGQRVTLRCSPRSGDLSVYWYQQSLDQGLQFLIQYYNGEERAKGNILERFSAQQFPDLHSELNLSSLELGDSALYFCASRPGTDTEAFFGQGTRLTVV.

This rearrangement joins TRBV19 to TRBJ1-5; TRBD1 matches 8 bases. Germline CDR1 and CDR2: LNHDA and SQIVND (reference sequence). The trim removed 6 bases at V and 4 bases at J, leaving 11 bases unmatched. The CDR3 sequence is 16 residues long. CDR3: CASRNSRQGTNQPQHF. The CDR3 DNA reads TGTGCCAGTAGGAACAGCCGACAGGGGACGAATCAGCCCCAGCATTTT.

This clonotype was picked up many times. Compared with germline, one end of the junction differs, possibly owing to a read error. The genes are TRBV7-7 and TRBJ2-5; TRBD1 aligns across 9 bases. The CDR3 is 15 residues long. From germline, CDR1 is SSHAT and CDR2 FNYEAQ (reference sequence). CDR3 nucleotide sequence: TGTGCTAGCAGCACATCGACAGGGGGGCAAGAGACCCAGTACTTC. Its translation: CASSTSTGGQETQYF.

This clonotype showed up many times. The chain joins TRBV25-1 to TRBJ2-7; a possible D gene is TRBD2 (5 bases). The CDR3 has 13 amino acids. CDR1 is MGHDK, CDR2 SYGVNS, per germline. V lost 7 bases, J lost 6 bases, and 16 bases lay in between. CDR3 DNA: TGTGCCAGCACATTCCGGACTGCAGGCGAGCAGTACTTC. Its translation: CASTFRTAGEQYF.

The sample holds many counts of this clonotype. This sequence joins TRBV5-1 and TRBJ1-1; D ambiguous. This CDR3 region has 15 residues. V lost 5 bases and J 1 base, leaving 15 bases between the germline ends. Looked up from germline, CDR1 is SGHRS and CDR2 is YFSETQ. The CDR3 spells CASRIGGVGNTEAFF. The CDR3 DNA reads TGCGCCAGCAGAATAGGTGGGGTCGGGAACACTGAAGCTTTCTTT. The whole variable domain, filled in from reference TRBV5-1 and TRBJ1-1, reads KAGVTQTPRYLIKTRGQQVTLSCSPISGHRSVSWYQQTPGQGLQFLFEYFSETQRNKGNFPGRFSGRQFSNSRSEMNVSTLELGDSALYLCASRIGGVGNTEAFFGQGTRLTVV.

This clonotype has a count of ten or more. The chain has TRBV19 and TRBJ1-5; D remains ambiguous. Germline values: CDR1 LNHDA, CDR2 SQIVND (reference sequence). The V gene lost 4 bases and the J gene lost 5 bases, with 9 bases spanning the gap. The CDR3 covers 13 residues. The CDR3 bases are TGTGCCAGTAGTAGTTTCGGGGATCAGCCCCAGCATTTT. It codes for CASSSFGDQPQHF. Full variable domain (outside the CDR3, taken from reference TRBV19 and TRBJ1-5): DGGITQSPKYLFRKEGQNVTLSCEQNLNHDAMYWYRQDPGQGLRLIYYSQIVNDFQKGDIAEGYSVSREKKESFPLTVTSAQKNPTAFYLCASSSFGDQPQHFGDGTRLSIL.

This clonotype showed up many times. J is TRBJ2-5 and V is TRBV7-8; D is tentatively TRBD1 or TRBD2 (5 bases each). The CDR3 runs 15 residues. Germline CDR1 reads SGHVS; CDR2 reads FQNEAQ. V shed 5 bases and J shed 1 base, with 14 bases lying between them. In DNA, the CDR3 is TGTGCCAGCAGCACCCCGGGGCTTATCCAAGAGACCCAGTACTTC. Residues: CASSTPGLIQETQYF.

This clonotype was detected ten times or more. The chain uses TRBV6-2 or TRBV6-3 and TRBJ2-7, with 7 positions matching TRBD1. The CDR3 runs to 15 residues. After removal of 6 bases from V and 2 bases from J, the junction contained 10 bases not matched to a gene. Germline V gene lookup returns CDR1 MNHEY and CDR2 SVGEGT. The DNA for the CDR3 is TGTGCCAGCAGATCCGACAGGGCTAAGGCCTACGAGCAGTACTTC. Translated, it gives CASRSDRAKAYEQYF.

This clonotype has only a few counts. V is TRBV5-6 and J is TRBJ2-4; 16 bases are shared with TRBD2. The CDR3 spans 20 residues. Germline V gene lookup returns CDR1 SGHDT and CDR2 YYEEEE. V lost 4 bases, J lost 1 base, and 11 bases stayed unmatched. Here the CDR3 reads CASSRTAGTSGGAAKNIQYF. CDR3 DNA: TGTGCCAGCAGCAGGACCGCCGGGACTAGCGGGGGGGCGGCCAAAAACATTCAGTACTTC.

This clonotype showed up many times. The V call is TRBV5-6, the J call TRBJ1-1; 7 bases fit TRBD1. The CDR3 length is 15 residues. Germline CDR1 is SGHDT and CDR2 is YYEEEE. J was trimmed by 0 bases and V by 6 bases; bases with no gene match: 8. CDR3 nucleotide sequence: TGTGCCAGCAACCCTCTGGGACAGCTGAACACTGAAGCTTTCTTT. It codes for CASNPLGQLNTEAFF.

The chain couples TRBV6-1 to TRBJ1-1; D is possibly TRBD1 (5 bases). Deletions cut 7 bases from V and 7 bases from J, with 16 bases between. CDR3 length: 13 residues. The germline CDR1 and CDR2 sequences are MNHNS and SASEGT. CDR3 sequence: CASIKDGTVEAFF. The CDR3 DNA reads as TGTGCCAGCATCAAAGACGGGACGGTTGAAGCTTTCTTT.

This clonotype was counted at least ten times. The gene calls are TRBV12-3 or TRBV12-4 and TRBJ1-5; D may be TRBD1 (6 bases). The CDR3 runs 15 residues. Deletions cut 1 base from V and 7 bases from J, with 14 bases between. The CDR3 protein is CASSLGQTGTQPQHF. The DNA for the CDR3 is TGTGCCAGCAGTTTAGGGCAGACAGGCACGCAGCCCCAGCATTTT.

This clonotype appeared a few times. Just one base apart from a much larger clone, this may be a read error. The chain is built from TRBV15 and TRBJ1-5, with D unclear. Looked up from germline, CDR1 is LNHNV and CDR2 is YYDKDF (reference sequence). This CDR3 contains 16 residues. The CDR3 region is CATSRDLQYSNQPLHF. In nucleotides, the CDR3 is TGTGCCACCAGCAGAGATCTACAGTATAGCAATCAGCCCCTGCATTTT.

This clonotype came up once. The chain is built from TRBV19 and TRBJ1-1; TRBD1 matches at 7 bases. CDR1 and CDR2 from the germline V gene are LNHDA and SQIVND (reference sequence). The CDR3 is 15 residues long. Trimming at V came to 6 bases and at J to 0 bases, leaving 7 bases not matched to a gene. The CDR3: CASSAGTAMNTEAFF. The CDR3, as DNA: TGTGCCAGTAGCGCTGGGACAGCCATGAACACTGAAGCTTTCTTT.

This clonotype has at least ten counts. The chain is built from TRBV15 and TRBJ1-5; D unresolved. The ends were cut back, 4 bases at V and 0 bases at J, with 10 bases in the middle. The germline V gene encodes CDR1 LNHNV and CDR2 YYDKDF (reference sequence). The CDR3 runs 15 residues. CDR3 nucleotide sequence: TGTGCCACCAGCAACACTCGGGGTAGCAATCAGCCCCAGCATTTT. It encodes CATSNTRGSNQPQHF.

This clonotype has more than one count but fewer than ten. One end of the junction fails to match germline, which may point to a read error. CDR3 sequence: CASSYLAGDREAQYF. CDR3 bases: TGTGCCAGCAGTTACCTTGCTGGGGATCGAGAGGCCCAGTACTTC. The gene calls are TRBV6-2 or TRBV6-3 and TRBJ2-5; D gene ambiguous. This CDR3 comprises 15 residues. The V gene's germline CDR1 is MNHEY and CDR2 SVGEGT.